These T cell receptor beta chains were read from a single sample in a study of T cell responses to AZD1222 COVID-19 vaccine. This table comes from immunoSEQ multiplex PCR, and its TCRdb copy is limited to in-frame clones, with some not included. The sample holds 90,000 to 150,000 clones; around 85% are singletons and the top ten take around 6.2%. The sequences come from peripheral blood, collected on day 0 of AZD1222 vaccination. The receptor source for this set is an adult in good health. The CDR3 runs from the conserved cysteine through the conserved F or W. The order of the fields is clone size, J gene, V gene, D gene, CDR3 DNA, CDR3 protein. A D gene is named only where the DNA matches it firmly. Where a row states a size, it is once, few, many or the class of an expanded clone; other rows omit it.

clone size: NA; J gene: TRBJ2-7; V gene: TRBV7-9; D gene: NA; CDR3 DNA: TGTGCCAGCAGCTCGCAATCCGACGAGCAGTACTTC; CDR3 protein: CASSSQSDEQYF
clone size: NA; J gene: TRBJ2-6; V gene: TRBV15; D gene: NA; CDR3 DNA: TGTGCCACCAGCAGAGAGGTACCCGCTTACTCTGGGGCCAACGTCCTGACTTTC; CDR3 protein: CATSREVPAYSGANVLTF
clone size: NA; J gene: TRBJ1-5; V gene: TRBV15; D gene: NA; CDR3 DNA: TGTGCCACCAGCGGCCTTTTTGGGCGGCCGGGCAATCAGCCCCAGCATTTT; CDR3 protein: CATSGLFGRPGNQPQHF
clone size: NA; J gene: TRBJ1-6; V gene: TRBV5-6; D gene: NA; CDR3 DNA: TGTGCCAGCAGCTTGGTTTTCGGGGCCCGGGGCTCACCCCTCCACTTT; CDR3 protein: CASSLVFGARGSPLHF
clone size: NA; J gene: TRBJ1-5; V gene: TRBV3-1/TRBV3-2; D gene: NA; CDR3 DNA: TGTGCCAGCAGCCAAGGCGGATTTAGCAATCAGCCCCAGCATTTT; CDR3 protein: CASSQGGFSNQPQHF
clone size: NA; J gene: TRBJ2-2; V gene: TRBV28; D gene: TRBD2; CDR3 DNA: TGTGCCAGCAGTTTAGGGGGGGTCGGGGAGCTGTTTTTT; CDR3 protein: CASSLGGVGELFF
clone size: NA; J gene: TRBJ1-1; V gene: TRBV5-6; D gene: NA; CDR3 DNA: TGTGCCAGCAGCCTGATAAACAGGGTGTTGAACACTGAAGCTTTCTTT; CDR3 protein: CASSLINRVLNTEAFF
clone size: NA; J gene: TRBJ2-2; V gene: TRBV11-3; D gene: NA; CDR3 DNA: TGTGCCAGCAGCTTGGCGGGGACAGCTAACACCGGGGAGCTGTTTTTT; CDR3 protein: CASSLAGTANTGELFF
clone size: NA; J gene: TRBJ1-2; V gene: TRBV28; D gene: NA; CDR3 DNA: TGTGCCAGCAGTAAAGGGGGGGGTGACTATGGCTACACCTTC; CDR3 protein: CASSKGGGDYGYTF
clone size: NA; J gene: TRBJ1-1; V gene: TRBV25-1; D gene: TRBD1; CDR3 DNA: TGTGCCAGCAGTGACCCCTCCGGGACAGGGCGCACTGAAGCTTTCTTT; CDR3 protein: CASSDPSGTGRTEAFF
clone size: NA; J gene: TRBJ2-7; V gene: TRBV24-1; D gene: NA; CDR3 DNA: TGTGCCACCAGCCGTGGGGGTTACGAGCAGTACTTC; CDR3 protein: CATSRGGYEQYF
clone size: NA; J gene: TRBJ1-1; V gene: TRBV2; D gene: TRBD1; CDR3 DNA: TGTGCCAGCAGTCGACAGGGGGCGAAGTTGAACACTGAAGCTTTCTTT; CDR3 protein: CASSRQGAKLNTEAFF
clone size: NA; J gene: TRBJ1-2; V gene: TRBV5-1; D gene: TRBD1; CDR3 DNA: TGCGCCAGCAGCCCAGCGGACAGGGTGCGCTACACCTTC; CDR3 protein: CASSPADRVRYTF
clone size: NA; J gene: TRBJ2-1; V gene: TRBV4-1; D gene: NA; CDR3 DNA: TGCGCCAGCAGCCAGGGGACTGGAGAATACAATGAGCAGTTCTTC; CDR3 protein: CASSQGTGEYNEQFF
clone size: NA; J gene: TRBJ2-7; V gene: TRBV4-3; D gene: NA; CDR3 DNA: TGCGCCAGCAGCCAAGCCGAGGACAGCTCCTACGAGCAGTACTTC; CDR3 protein: CASSQAEDSSYEQYF
clone size: once; J gene: TRBJ1-1; V gene: TRBV7-2; D gene: NA; CDR3 DNA: TGTGCCAGCAGCGTTCGGGATAGGGGGGGAACTGAAGCTTTCTTT; CDR3 protein: CASSVRDRGGTEAFF
clone size: NA; J gene: TRBJ2-1; V gene: TRBV19; D gene: NA; CDR3 DNA: TGTGCCAGTACCCTGGGGAATGAGCAGTTCTTC; CDR3 protein: CASTLGNEQFF
clone size: NA; J gene: TRBJ2-6; V gene: TRBV2; D gene: NA; CDR3 DNA: TGTGCCAGCAGGGACACCGGGGACTCTGGGGCCAACGTCCTGACTTTC; CDR3 protein: CASRDTGDSGANVLTF
clone size: once; J gene: TRBJ1-2; V gene: TRBV7-2; D gene: TRBD1; CDR3 DNA: TGTGCCAGCACCTACCCCGGGACCAGGGGGACAGGGGGCTACACCTTC; CDR3 protein: CASTYPGTRGTGGYTF
clone size: NA; J gene: TRBJ2-1; V gene: TRBV11-1; D gene: TRBD2; CDR3 DNA: TGTGCCAGCACCCTACTAGCGGGGGGAAATGAGCAGTTCTTC; CDR3 protein: CASTLLAGGNEQFF
clone size: NA; J gene: TRBJ2-1; V gene: TRBV27; D gene: TRBD2; CDR3 DNA: TGTGCCAGCACCCTCGGGGCTAGCGGTAACAATGAGCAGTTCTTC; CDR3 protein: CASTLGASGNNEQFF
clone size: NA; J gene: TRBJ1-3; V gene: TRBV7-9; D gene: NA; CDR3 DNA: TGTGCCAGCAGCCCAATTAACACCATATATTTT; CDR3 protein: CASSPINTIYF